Below are 16 T cell receptor delta chains sequenced from a single sample in a study of γδ T cells in repeated Plasmodium falciparum infection. TCRdb re-processed the multiplex PCR reads via CATT. Here the sample spans roughly 86,000 delta-chain clones, about 1.5% being singletons. Bulk repertoires came from Vgamma9/Vdelta2+ or Vdelta2-negative gammadelta T cells flow-sorted from PBMC. The sample taken for sequencing was gamma-delta T cells from blood. These TCRs come from a pool of human donors (malaria-infected and uninfected, not separated).

This clone was detected a few times. A far larger clone is off by one base, so a read error is likely. Within the sample, other DNA sequences also encode this same CDR3. The chain carries TRDV2 and TRDJ1; 12 bases are shared with TRDD3. TCRdb does not report a J gene; here it was assigned by matching the DNA to germline references. In germline, CDR1 is GEAIGNYY, CDR2 EKD. The V segment lost 2 bases and the J segment 1 base; nucleotides outside the gene matches: 16. This CDR3 spans 20 amino acids. As DNA, the CDR3 is TGTGCCTGTGACAAACTAGGCGGCGGACTGGGGGATACCCCCACCGATAAACTCATCTTT. It is translated as CACDKLGGGLGDTPTDKLIF.

This clone has at least ten counts. The gene calls are TRDV1 and TRDJ1; 9 bases are shared with TRDD3. The V and J ends lost 1 base and 0 bases, in that order; junction bases with no gene match: 18. This CDR3 spans 21 amino acids. From germline, CDR1 is TSWWSYY and CDR2 QGS. The CDR3: CALGEPVSTSWGIEYTDKLIF. DNA for the CDR3: TGTGCTCTTGGGGAACCAGTTTCTACGAGTTGGGGGATAGAATACACCGATAAACTCATCTTT.

This clone has only a few counts. This DNA translates differently at residue 13 from the TCRdb protein, which is that of a much larger clone; a read error is likely, and the protein shown is the DNA's own translation. This sequence joins TRDV1 and TRDJ1; 12 bases are shared with TRDD3. TCRdb is silent on the J gene; assignment here came from matching the DNA to germline. After removal of 2 bases from V and 0 bases from J, the junction contained 34 bases not matched to a gene. Germline V gene lookup returns CDR1 TSWWSYY and CDR2 QGS. The CDR3 spans 27 residues. The CDR3 DNA reads as TGTGCTCTTGGGGAAATTTGGGGTGCGTCCTACCCCCGGTACTGGGGGATACATCGTTGTGACACCGATAAACTCATCTTT. Residues: CALGEIWGASYPRYWGIHRCDTDKLIF.

This clone was picked up many times. J is TRDJ1 and V is TRDV1; D unclear. V was clipped by 0 bases and J by 3 bases, with 26 bases between them. CDR1 and CDR2 (germline): TSWWSYY, QGS. This CDR3 is 20 amino acids long. The CDR3: CALGELSKPPPTTFADKLIF. In nucleotides, the CDR3 is TGTGCTCTTGGGGAACTGTCTAAGCCGCCCCCGACGACCTTTGCCGATAAACTCATCTTT.

This clone showed up just a few times. Translating this DNA gives a protein that differs at residue 18 from the TCRdb one, which belongs to a much larger clone; a read error is likely, and the protein shown is this translation. This chain joins TRDV1 and TRDJ1; 9 bases agree with TRDD3. This CDR3 comprises 20 residues. CDR1 is TSWWSYY, CDR2 QGS, per germline. The CDR3 reads CALGELWGYASGGNTDKPIF. The DNA for the CDR3 is TGTGCTCTTGGGGAACTCTGGGGATACGCGAGTGGAGGAAACACCGATAAACCCATCTTT.

As regards this clone: This DNA's translation and the protein TCRdb lists, from a much larger clone, do not match at residue 18, likely due to a read error; the protein shown is translated from the DNA. The chain employs TRDV1 and TRDJ1; D might be TRDD2 or TRDD3, each matching 5 bases. Matching the DNA to germline supplied the J gene, which TCRdb does not give. The CDR3 extends over 25 amino acids. The V and J ends lost 0 bases and 0 bases respectively, with 38 bases between them. CDR1 TSWWSYY and CDR2 QGS come from the germline V gene. The CDR3 spells CALGELLTALPGVLEVTPYTDKLIF. In DNA, the CDR3 is TGTGCTCTTGGGGAACTGTTGACAGCCCTACCCGGTGTACTGGAGGTCACACCGTACACCGATAAACTCATCTTT.

In its sample, this clone was seen a few times. It differs at one base from a far larger clone, so likely a read error. Other DNA sequences in this specimen translate into the identical CDR3. This sequence joins TRDV1 and TRDJ1; the match to TRDD3 covers 11 bases. No J gene was available from TCRdb, and it was assigned here by a germline match of the DNA. Trimming at V came to 2 bases and at J to 6 bases, leaving 32 bases not matched to a gene. The germline gives CDR1 TSWWSYY, CDR2 QGS. CDR3 length: 24 residues. In nucleotides, the CDR3 is TGTGCTCTTGGGGAATGCCCCCTACTTTTCTCTAGGTCCACGTTACTGGGGGATAAATATAAACTCATCTTT. Translated, it gives CALGECPLLFSRSTLLGDKYKLIF.

This clone was seen ten or more times. One base separates it from a far larger clone, so it is likely a read error. J is TRDJ1 and V is TRDV2, with 11 bases identical to TRDD3. The J gene, left out of TCRdb, was set here by checking the DNA against germline. This CDR3 has 23 residues. Per germline, CDR1 GEAIGNYY and CDR2 EKD. The CDR3 spells CSCDTAPARGVGDTTYLPGKLIF. The CDR3 DNA reads TGTTCCTGTGACACCGCCCCGGCACGTGGAGTGGGGGATACGACCTACCTACCTGGTAAACTCATCTTT.

This clone was counted only a few times. This DNA translates differently at residue 3 from the TCRdb protein, which is that of a much larger clone; a read error is likely, and the protein shown is the DNA's own translation. This chain connects TRDV2 to TRDJ3; TRDD3 matches 9 bases. In the absence of a J gene in TCRdb, the DNA was matched to germline to assign it here. The V gene's germline CDR1 is GEAIGNYY and CDR2 EKD. CDR3 length equals 19 residues. The CDR3 nucleotides are TGTGCCTTTGACACCCTAGTGGGGGATAGTCCCTGGGACACCCGACAGATGTTTTTC. Translating gives CAFDTLVGDSPWDTRQMFF.

Comments on this clone: TCRdb assigns this DNA the protein of a much larger clone, which departs from its translation at residue 14; this likely reflects a read error, and the protein shown comes from translating the DNA. V and J are TRDV2 and TRDJ1; no clear D. The CDR3 loop spans 16 amino acids. The germline V gene encodes CDR1 GEAIGNYY and CDR2 EKD. The CDR3 loop is CACDTLETTNTDKPIF. The DNA for the CDR3 is TGTGCCTGTGACACTTTGGAAACGACCAACACCGATAAACCCATCTTT.

This clone occurred a few times. This is likely an artifact of a read error, given a far larger clone one base away. The same CDR3 is also encoded by other DNA sequences in this sample. This sequence joins TRDV1 and TRDJ1; D unresolved. The J gene is not listed in TCRdb, so it was assigned here from a DNA match to germline. Between the trimmed V and J ends, which lost 3 bases and 4 bases, there was a span of 9 bases. This CDR3 spans 13 amino acids. CDR1 and CDR2 from the germline V gene are TSWWSYY and QGS. The CDR3 loop reads CALGEVIHDKLIF. The DNA of the CDR3 is TGTGCTCTTGGGGAGGTAATTCACGATAAACTCATCTTT.

With regard to this clone: Possible read error: a much larger clone is one base away. V and J are TRDV2 and TRDJ1; 10 bases are a match to TRDD3. Here the J gene came from matching the DNA to germline, since TCRdb omits it. The V and J ends lost 3 bases and 1 base, in that order; junction bases with no gene match: 10. This CDR3 is 17 amino acids long. CDR1 and CDR2 from the germline V gene are GEAIGNYY and EKD. For the CDR3, the DNA is TGTGCCTGTGACTATTTGGTGGGGGATACTGTCACCGATAAACTCATCTTT. Encoded protein: CACDYLVGDTVTDKLIF.

A word on this clone: This likely stems from a read error, as it lies one base from a far larger clone. The V gene is TRDV1, the J gene TRDJ1, with 7 bases identical to TRDD3. TCRdb supplies no J gene; here it was assigned by aligning the nucleotide sequence to germline. Germline V CDR1 and CDR2: TSWWSYY, QGS. The J segment lost 10 bases and the V segment lost 3 bases, leaving 20 bases of the junction unmatched. CDR3 length equals 17 residues. In DNA, the CDR3 is TGTGCTCTTGGGGAGGAAGGTCTACGAGGGGGATTTTCCACACTCATCTTT. It is translated as CALGEEGLRGGFSTLIF.

In regard to this clone: The protein held in TCRdb is that of a much larger clone and does not match this DNA's translation at residue 10, likely because of a read error; the protein shown is translated from the DNA. The rearrangement uses TRDV2 and TRDJ3; TRDD3 aligns across 11 bases. The trim removed 5 bases at V and 3 bases at J, leaving 11 bases unmatched. CDR1 and CDR2 (germline): GEAIGNYY, EKD. The CDR3 runs 19 residues. The CDR3 region is CACVPVLGDMGWDTRQMFF. The CDR3 nucleotides are TGTGCCTGTGTCCCCGTACTGGGGGATATGGGCTGGGACACCCGACAGATGTTTTTC.

A few counts support this clone. The protein held in TCRdb is that of a much larger clone and does not match this DNA's translation at residue 10, likely because of a read error; the protein shown is translated from the DNA. The genes are TRDV1 and TRDJ2; 10 bases match TRDD3. This CDR3 has 23 amino acids. After removal of 3 bases from V and 1 base from J, the junction contained 23 bases not matched to a gene. The V gene's germline CDR1 is TSWWSYY and CDR2 QGS. The CDR3 protein is CALGDLSLPGQTGGCNLTAQLFF. The CDR3 DNA is TGTGCTCTTGGGGATCTAAGTCTTCCTGGCCAGACTGGGGGATGTAATTTGACAGCACAACTCTTCTTT.

This clone has only a few counts. TCRdb has a much larger clone's protein, which differs at residue 3 from the translation of this DNA, likely because of a read error; what is shown is the protein translated from the DNA. V usage is TRDV1 and J usage is TRDJ2, with 10 positions matching TRDD3. The J gene is absent in TCRdb and was assigned here via DNA matching to germline. Germline loops: CDR1 TSWWSYY, CDR2 QGS. The CDR3 contains 22 residues. This CDR3 reads CAPGELWESPTGGYALTAQLFF. CDR3 DNA sequence: TGTGCTCCTGGGGAACTATGGGAGTCCCCTACCGGGGGATACGCTTTGACAGCACAACTCTTCTTT.